These 3 T cell receptor beta chains originate from one sample sequenced in a study of a mutant IDH1 vaccine in newly diagnosed glioma. This sample's time point: baseline, week 1 (first vaccination visit). Treatment defined: pre-vaccination baseline after standard-of-care therapy. Profiled with immunoSEQ multiplex PCR; TCRdb holds only in-frame clones, not every one. This repertoire shows some 70,000 clones, 60% to 85% found once; its top ten account for approximately 8.2%. The sample in question was PBMCs, obtained from a glioma patient treated with radiotherapy, temozolomide or both. Source of these receptors: a man aged 50-60 years with glioma.

The genes are TRBV7-2 and TRBJ1-1; weak D call: TRBD1 (6 bases). Germline CDR1 and CDR2: SGHTA and FQGNSA. The CDR3 length is 15 residues. V dropped 6 bases and J dropped 0 bases, with 14 bases sitting between them. The chain's CDR3 is CASRDSRYLNTEAFF. CDR3 DNA: TGTGCCAGCAGGGACAGCCGATATTTGAACACTGAAGCTTTCTTT. Full variable domain (rest looked up from reference TRBV7-2 and TRBJ1-1): GAGVSQSPSNKVTEKGKDVELRCDPISGHTALYWYRQSLGQGLEFLIYFQGNSAPDKSGLPSDRFSAERTGGSVSTLTIQRTQQEDSAVYLCASRDSRYLNTEAFFGQGTRLTVV.

This sequence joins TRBV19 and TRBJ2-7; D tentatively fits TRBD1 or TRBD2 (5 bases each). CDR3 length equals 14 residues. The germline V gene encodes CDR1 LNHDA and CDR2 SQIVND (reference sequence). V lost 5 bases to trimming and J lost 3 bases, with 14 bases between them. CDR3 residues: CASSSGTAYYEQYF. The DNA for the CDR3 is TGTGCCAGTAGTTCCGGGACGGCGTACTACGAGCAGTACTTC.

This chain connects TRBV7-8 to TRBJ2-5; D remains ambiguous. Trimming shortened V by 8 bases and J by 2 bases, and 18 bases separated the two germline ends. In germline, CDR1 is SGHVS, CDR2 FQNEAQ. There are 15 residues in the CDR3. The CDR3: CASQWADLPQETQYF. The CDR3 DNA sequence: TGTGCCAGCCAGTGGGCAGATCTCCCTCAAGAGACCCAGTACTTC. The full variable domain, in which reference TRBV7-8 and TRBJ2-5 provide the parts outside the CDR3, is GAGVSQSPRYKVAKRGQDVALRCDPISGHVSLFWYQQALGQGPEFLTYFQNEAQLDKSGLPSDRFFAERPEGSVSTLKIQRTQQEDSAVYLCASQWADLPQETQYFGPGTRLLVL.